One and the same sample provided the 15 T cell receptor beta chains below, sequenced in a study of shared clonotypes between healthy human individuals. Here immunoSEQ multiplex PCR was the method, and the copy in TCRdb shows in-frame clones only, minus some. The data contain roughly 2.5 million clones, over 85% of them singletons. The sample consisted of naive CD4+ T cells sorted from blood. Subset in this sample: CD45RA+ positively selected. The receptors were gathered from a young man in good health.

This sequence joins TRBV6-4 and TRBJ2-7; weak D call: TRBD2 (7 bases). The germline V gene has CDR1 MRHNA and CDR2 SNTAGT. This CDR3 region has 14 residues. The V end lost 8 bases, the J end lost 3 bases, and 17 bases lay between the germline ends. The CDR3 region has the DNA TGTGCCAGCGAGGAGGGGGGCGGGGGCTACGAGCAGTACTTC. This sequence encodes CASEEGGGGYEQYF.

This chain connects TRBV27 to TRBJ2-7, with D perhaps matching TRBD1 (6 bases). The V gene's germline CDR1 is MNHEY and CDR2 SMNVEV (reference sequence). V lost 5 bases, J lost 0 bases, and 14 bases lay in between. The CDR3 loop spans 15 amino acids. The CDR3 nucleotides are TGTGCCAGCAGTATCCTCGGGACACCCTCCTACGAGCAGTACTTC. Translating it yields CASSILGTPSYEQYF.

The V and J genes are TRBV6-1 and TRBJ2-7; the D call may be TRBD1 or TRBD2 (5 bases each). CDR3 size: 14 residues. In germline, CDR1 is MNHNS, CDR2 SASEGT. V lost 2 bases and J 2 bases, leaving 10 bases between the germline ends. The CDR3 here is CASSERDGTYEQYF. The CDR3 DNA sequence: TGTGCCAGCAGTGAACGGGACGGCACCTACGAGCAGTACTTC.

The chain combines TRBV7-8 with TRBJ2-2; D gene uncertain. CDR1 and CDR2 (germline): SGHVS, FQNEAQ. Between the trimmed V and J ends, which lost 1 base and 10 bases, there was a span of 13 bases. CDR3 size: 14 residues. The CDR3 spells CASSLGVARVELFF. The CDR3 DNA reads TGTGCCAGCAGCTTAGGGGTAGCTCGGGTGGAGCTGTTTTTT.

This rearrangement joins TRBV4-1 to TRBJ1-1; D is ambiguous. The V gene lost 0 bases and the J gene lost 5 bases, with 19 bases spanning the gap. CDR3 length: 17 residues. The germline V gene encodes CDR1 MGHRA and CDR2 YSYEKL. CDR3 sequence (DNA): TGCGCCAGCAGCCAAGAAATATGGCCTGGAAGCTATACTGAAGCTTTCTTT. This codes for CASSQEIWPGSYTEAFF.

The chain joins TRBV7-3 to TRBJ2-7; possibly TRBD2 for D (6 bases). The CDR3 loop spans 14 amino acids. Trimming took off 4 bases at V and 4 bases at J, with 14 bases between the two ends. Germline V gives CDR1 SGHTA, CDR2 FQGTGA. CDR3 bases: TGTGCCAGCAGCTCCCAGGGCGGGGAGTACGAGCAGTACTTC. Its translation is CASSSQGGEYEQYF.

This chain connects TRBV6-5 to TRBJ1-5; D remains ambiguous. Germline loops: CDR1 MNHEY, CDR2 SVGAGI. CDR3 length equals 14 residues. Trimming shortened V by 0 bases and J by 7 bases, and 10 bases separated the two germline ends. CDR3 region: CASSYSSPGQPQHF. CDR3 in DNA: TGTGCCAGCAGTTACTCGAGTCCGGGGCAGCCCCAGCATTTT.

The gene calls are TRBV5-1 and TRBJ2-3; tentative D call: TRBD2 (6 bases). V lost 9 bases and J lost 4, with 21 bases in between. The CDR3 loop spans 15 amino acids. CDR1 and CDR2 from the germline V gene are SGHRS and YFSETQ. Here the CDR3 reads CATLGEPGGPDTQYF. The CDR3 DNA is TGCGCCACCCTGGGGGAACCCGGGGGTCCAGATACGCAGTATTTT.

The chain carries TRBV7-9 and TRBJ2-1, with D possibly matching TRBD2 (6 bases). The CDR3 is 16 amino acids. V lost 4 bases to trimming and J lost 7 bases, with 20 bases between them. Germline assignment: CDR1 SEHNR and CDR2 FQNEAQ (reference sequence). Here the CDR3 DNA reads TGTGCCAGCAGCTCCCCCCCGGCGGGGCGCGGGAATGAGCAGTTCTTC. Its protein product is CASSSPPAGRGNEQFF.

V usage is TRBV7-2 and J usage is TRBJ2-1, with 7 bases matching TRBD1. V shed 5 bases and J 12 bases; nucleotides not matched to a gene: 13. Looked up from germline, CDR1 is SGHTA and CDR2 is FQGNSA. The CDR3 has 14 residues. Written as DNA, the CDR3 is TGTGCCAGCAGCCTACAAACAGGGGAAGGGCGGCAGTTCTTC. It specifies CASSLQTGEGRQFF. The entire variable domain, with the rest obtained from reference TRBV7-2 and TRBJ2-1, is as follows: GAGVSQSPSNKVTEKGKDVELRCDPISGHTALYWYRQSLGQGLEFLIYFQGNSAPDKSGLPSDRFSAERTGGSVSTLTIQRTQQEDSAVYLCASSLQTGEGRQFFGPGTRLTVL.

The genes are TRBV7-2 and TRBJ2-1, with 9 bases fitting TRBD2. The trim removed 3 bases at V and 8 bases at J, leaving 2 bases unmatched. The germline V gene encodes CDR1 SGHTA and CDR2 FQGNSA. The CDR3 runs 13 residues. The CDR3 DNA reads TGTGCCAGCAGCTTTAGCGGGAGAGATGAGCAGTTCTTC. This codes for CASSFSGRDEQFF.

This chain connects TRBV21-1 to TRBJ2-7; the DNA was not used to check the table's D call, TRBD2. TRBV21-1 is a documented pseudogene. This CDR3 has 11 amino acids. The CDR3 protein is CAPYGGYEQYF. The CDR3 coding sequence is TGTGCCCCCTACGGAGGCTACGAGCAGTACTTC.

For this clone: The same CDR3 can be traced to other DNA sequences in this sample. The genes are TRBV5-1 and TRBJ1-4; 8 positions agree with TRBD1. V lost 3 bases and J lost 4; bases outside the gene matches: 2. Germline V gene sequence: CDR1 SGHRS, CDR2 YFSETQ. The CDR3 length is 14 residues. CDR3 region: CASSSGQGNEKLFF. The DNA for the CDR3 is TGCGCCAGCAGCTCAGGACAGGGTAATGAAAAACTGTTTTTT.

The CDR3: CASSEQNGNTIYF. CDR3 in DNA: TGTGCCAGCAGTGAGCAGAACGGAAACACCATATATTTT. V and J are TRBV2 and TRBJ1-3; D uncertain. V was trimmed by 3 bases and J by 4 bases, leaving 7 bases between them. CDR1 and CDR2 (germline): SNHLY, FYNNEI. The CDR3 spans 13 residues.

This chain links TRBV6-5 with TRBJ1-4; the D is unclear. The CDR3 has 13 residues. Trimming left V 0 bases short and J 4 bases short, with 3 bases between. In germline, CDR1 is MNHEY, CDR2 SVGAGI. CDR3 amino acids: CASSYSYNEKLFF. Here the CDR3 DNA reads TGTGCCAGCAGTTACTCGTATAATGAAAAACTGTTTTTT.